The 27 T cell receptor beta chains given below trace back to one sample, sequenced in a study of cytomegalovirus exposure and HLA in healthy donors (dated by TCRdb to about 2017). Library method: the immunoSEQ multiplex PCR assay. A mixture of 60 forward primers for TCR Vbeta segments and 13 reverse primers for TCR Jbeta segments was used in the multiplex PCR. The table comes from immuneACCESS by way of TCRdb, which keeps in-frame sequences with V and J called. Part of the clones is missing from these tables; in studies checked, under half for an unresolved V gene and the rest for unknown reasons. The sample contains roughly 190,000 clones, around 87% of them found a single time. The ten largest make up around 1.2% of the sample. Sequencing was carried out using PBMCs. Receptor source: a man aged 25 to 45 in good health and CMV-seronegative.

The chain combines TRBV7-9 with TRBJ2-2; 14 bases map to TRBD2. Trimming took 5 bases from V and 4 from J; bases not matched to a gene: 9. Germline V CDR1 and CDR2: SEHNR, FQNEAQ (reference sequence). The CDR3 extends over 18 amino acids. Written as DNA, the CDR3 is TGTGCCAGCAGCATCCCGACTAGCGGGGGGGCAGTCACCGGGGAGCTGTTTTTT. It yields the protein CASSIPTSGGAVTGELFF.

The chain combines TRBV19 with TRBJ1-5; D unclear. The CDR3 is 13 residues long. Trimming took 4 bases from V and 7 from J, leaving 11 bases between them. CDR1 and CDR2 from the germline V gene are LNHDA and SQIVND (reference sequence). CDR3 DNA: TGTGCCAGTAGTAAAATTCCAGTACAGCCCCAGCATTTT. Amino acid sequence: CASSKIPVQPQHF.

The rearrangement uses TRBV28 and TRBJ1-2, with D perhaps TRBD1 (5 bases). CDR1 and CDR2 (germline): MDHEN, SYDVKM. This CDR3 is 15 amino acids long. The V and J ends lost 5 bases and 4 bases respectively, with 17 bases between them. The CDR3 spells CASSLPTGRSYGYTF. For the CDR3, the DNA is TGTGCCAGCAGTCTCCCAACAGGCCGGAGCTATGGCTACACCTTC.

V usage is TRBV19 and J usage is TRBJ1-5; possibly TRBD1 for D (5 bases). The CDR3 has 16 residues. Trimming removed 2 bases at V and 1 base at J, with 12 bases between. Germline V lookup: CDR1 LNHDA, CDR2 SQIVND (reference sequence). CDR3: CASSILYRMSNQPQHF. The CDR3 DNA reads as TGTGCCAGTAGTATACTATACAGGATGAGCAATCAGCCCCAGCATTTT.

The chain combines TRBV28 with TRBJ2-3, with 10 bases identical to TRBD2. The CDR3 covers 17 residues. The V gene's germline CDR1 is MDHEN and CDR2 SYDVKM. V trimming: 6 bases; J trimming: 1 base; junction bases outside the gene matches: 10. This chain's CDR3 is CASSPYPTSGGTDTQYF. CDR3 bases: TGTGCCAGCAGCCCCTACCCCACTAGCGGGGGCACAGATACGCAGTATTTT. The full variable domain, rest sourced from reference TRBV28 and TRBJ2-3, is DVKVTQSSRYLVKRTGEKVFLECVQDMDHENMFWYRQDPGLGLRLIYFSYDVKMKEKGDIPEGYSVSREKKERFSLILESASTNQTSMYLCASSPYPTSGGTDTQYFGPGTRLTVL.

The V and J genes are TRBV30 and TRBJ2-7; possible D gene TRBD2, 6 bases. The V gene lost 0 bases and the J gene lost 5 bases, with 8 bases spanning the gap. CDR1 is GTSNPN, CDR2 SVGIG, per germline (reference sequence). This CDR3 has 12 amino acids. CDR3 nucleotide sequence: TGTGCCTGGAGTGTACGCGGGGACGAGCAGTACTTC. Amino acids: CAWSVRGDEQYF.

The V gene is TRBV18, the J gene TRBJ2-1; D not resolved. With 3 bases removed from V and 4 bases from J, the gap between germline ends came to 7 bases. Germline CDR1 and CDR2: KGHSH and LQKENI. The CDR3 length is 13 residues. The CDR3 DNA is TGTGCCAGCTCACCTTTCGTGTACAATGAGCAGTTCTTC. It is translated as CASSPFVYNEQFF.

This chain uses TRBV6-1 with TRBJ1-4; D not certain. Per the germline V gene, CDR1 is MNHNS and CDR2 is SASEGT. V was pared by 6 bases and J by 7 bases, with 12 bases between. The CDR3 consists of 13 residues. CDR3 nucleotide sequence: TGTGCCAGCAGGGGAGTTTATACTGAAAAACTGTTTTTT. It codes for CASRGVYTEKLFF.

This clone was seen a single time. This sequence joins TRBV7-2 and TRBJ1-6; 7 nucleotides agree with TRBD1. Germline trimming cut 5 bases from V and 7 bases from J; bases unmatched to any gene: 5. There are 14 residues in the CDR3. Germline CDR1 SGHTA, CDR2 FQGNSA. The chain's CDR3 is CASSHRDRNSPLHF. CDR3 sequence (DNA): TGTGCCAGCAGCCACCGGGACAGAAATTCACCCCTCCACTTT.

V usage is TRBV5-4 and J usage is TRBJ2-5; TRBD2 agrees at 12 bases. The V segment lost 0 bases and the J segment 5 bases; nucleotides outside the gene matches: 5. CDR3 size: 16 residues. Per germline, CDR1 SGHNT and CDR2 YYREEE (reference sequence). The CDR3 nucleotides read TGTGCCAGCAGCTTGGAACTAGCGGGGGGTGGTGAGACCCAGTACTTC. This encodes CASSLELAGGGETQYF.

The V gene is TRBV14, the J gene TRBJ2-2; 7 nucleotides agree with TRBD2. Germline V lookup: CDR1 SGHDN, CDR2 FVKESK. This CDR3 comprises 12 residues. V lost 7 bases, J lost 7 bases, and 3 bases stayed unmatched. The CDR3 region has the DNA TGTGCCAGCACCCCGGGAGGCGGGGAGCTGTTTTTT. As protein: CASTPGGGELFF.

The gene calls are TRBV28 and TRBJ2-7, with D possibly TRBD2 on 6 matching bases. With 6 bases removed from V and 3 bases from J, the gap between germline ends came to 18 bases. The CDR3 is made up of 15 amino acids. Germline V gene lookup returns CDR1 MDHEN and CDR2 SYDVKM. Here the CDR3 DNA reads TGTGCCAGCAGGCTGGGCGGGGCAGGACGCTACGAGCAGTACTTC. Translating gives CASRLGGAGRYEQYF.

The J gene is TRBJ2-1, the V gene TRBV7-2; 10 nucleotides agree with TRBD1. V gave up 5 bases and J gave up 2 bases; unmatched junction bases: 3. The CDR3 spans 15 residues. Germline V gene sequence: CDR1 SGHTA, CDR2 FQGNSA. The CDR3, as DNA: TGTGCCAGCAGCCGGGACAGGGGACCCTACAATGAGCAGTTCTTC. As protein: CASSRDRGPYNEQFF.

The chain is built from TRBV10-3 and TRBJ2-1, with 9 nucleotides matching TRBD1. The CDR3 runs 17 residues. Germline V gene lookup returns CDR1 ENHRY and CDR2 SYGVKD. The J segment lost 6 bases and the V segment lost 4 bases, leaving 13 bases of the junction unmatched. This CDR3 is CAISAPGQGAPGNEQFF. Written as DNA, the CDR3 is TGTGCCATCAGTGCTCCGGGACAGGGAGCACCGGGCAATGAGCAGTTCTTC.

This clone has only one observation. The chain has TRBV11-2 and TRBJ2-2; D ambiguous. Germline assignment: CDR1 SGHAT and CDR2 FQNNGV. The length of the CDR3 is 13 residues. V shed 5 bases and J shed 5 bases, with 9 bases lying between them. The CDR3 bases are TGTGCCAGCAGCGTAACCGGGACCGGGGAGCTGTTTTTT. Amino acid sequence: CASSVTGTGELFF.

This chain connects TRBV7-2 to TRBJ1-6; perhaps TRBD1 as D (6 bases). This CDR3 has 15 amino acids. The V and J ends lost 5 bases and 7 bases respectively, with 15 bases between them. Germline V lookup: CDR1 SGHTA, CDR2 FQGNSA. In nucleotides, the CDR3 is TGTGCCAGCAGCCCCCTCAGGGGCTCGAATTCACCCCTCCACTTT. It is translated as CASSPLRGSNSPLHF.

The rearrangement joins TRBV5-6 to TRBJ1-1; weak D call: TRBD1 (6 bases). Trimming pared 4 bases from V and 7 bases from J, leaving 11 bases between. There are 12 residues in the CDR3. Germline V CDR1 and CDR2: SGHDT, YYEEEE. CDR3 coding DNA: TGTGCCAGCAGCCTGGGGGCCCGTGAAGCTTTCTTT. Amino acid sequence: CASSLGAREAFF.

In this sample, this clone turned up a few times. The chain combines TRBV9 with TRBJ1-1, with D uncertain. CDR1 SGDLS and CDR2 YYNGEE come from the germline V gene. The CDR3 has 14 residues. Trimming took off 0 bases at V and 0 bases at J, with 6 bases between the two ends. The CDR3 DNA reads TGTGCCAGCAGCGTAGAACAGCTGAACACTGAAGCTTTCTTT. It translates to CASSVEQLNTEAFF.

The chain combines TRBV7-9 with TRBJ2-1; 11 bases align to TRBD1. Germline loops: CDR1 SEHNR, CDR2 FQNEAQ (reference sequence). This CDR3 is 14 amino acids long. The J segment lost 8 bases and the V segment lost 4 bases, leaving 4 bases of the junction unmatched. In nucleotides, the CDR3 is TGTGCCAGCAGCTCCGGACAGGGGGCATATGAGCAGTTCTTC. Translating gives CASSSGQGAYEQFF.

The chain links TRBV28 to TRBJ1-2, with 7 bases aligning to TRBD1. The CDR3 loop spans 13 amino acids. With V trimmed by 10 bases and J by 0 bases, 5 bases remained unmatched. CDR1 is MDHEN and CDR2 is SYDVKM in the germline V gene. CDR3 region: CATGTAANYGYTF. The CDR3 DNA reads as TGTGCCACCGGGACAGCAGCTAACTATGGCTACACCTTC.

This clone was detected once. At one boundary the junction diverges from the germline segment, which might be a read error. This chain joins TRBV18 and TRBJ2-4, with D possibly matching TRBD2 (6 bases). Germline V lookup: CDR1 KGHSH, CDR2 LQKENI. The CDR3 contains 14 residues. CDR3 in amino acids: CASSRARESNSQYF. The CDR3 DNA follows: TGTGCCAGCTCTCGAGCACGGGAGTCAAACAGTCAGTACTTC. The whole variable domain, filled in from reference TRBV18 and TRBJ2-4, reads NAGVMQNPRHLVRRRGQEARLRCSPMKGHSHVYWYRQLPEEGLKFMVYLQKENIIDESGMPKERFSAEFPKEGPSILRIQQVVRGDSAAYFCASSRARESNSQYFGAGTRLSVL.

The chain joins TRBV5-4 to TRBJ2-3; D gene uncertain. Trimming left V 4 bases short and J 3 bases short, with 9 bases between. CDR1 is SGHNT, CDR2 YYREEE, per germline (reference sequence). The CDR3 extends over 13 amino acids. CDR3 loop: CASSAAVTDTQYF. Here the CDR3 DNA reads TGTGCCAGCAGCGCGGCAGTGACAGATACGCAGTATTTT.

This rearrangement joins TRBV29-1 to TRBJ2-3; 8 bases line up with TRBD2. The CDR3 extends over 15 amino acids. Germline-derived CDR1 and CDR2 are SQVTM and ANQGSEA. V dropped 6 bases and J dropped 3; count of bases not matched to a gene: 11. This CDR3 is CSVSRTSSTTDTQYF. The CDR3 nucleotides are TGCAGCGTAAGTAGGACTAGCTCAACGACAGATACGCAGTATTTT.

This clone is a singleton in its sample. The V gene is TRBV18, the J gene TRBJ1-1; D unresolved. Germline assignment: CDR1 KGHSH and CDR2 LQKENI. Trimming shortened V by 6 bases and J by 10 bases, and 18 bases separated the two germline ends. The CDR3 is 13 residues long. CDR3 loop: CASSLPTEASAFF. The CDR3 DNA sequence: TGTGCCAGCTCGCTCCCGACTGAGGCCTCAGCTTTCTTT. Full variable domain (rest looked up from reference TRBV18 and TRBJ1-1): NAGVMQNPRHLVRRRGQEARLRCSPMKGHSHVYWYRQLPEEGLKFMVYLQKENIIDESGMPKERFSAEFPKEGPSILRIQQVVRGDSAAYFCASSLPTEASAFFGQGTRLTVV.

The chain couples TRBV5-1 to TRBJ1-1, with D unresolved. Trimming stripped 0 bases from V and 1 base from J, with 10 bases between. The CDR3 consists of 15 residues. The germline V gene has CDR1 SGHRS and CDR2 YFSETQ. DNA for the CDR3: TGCGCCAGCAGCTTGGCTACTATAGGGAACACTGAAGCTTTCTTT. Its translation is CASSLATIGNTEAFF. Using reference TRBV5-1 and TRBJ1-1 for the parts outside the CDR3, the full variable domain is KAGVTQTPRYLIKTRGQQVTLSCSPISGHRSVSWYQQTPGQGLQFLFEYFSETQRNKGNFPGRFSGRQFSNSRSEMNVSTLELGDSALYLCASSLATIGNTEAFFGQGTRLTVV.

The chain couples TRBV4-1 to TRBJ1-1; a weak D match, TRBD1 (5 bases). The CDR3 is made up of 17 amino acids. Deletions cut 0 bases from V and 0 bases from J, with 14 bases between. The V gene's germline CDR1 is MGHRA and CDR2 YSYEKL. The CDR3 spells CASSQDIVDSLNTEAFF. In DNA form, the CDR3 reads TGCGCCAGCAGCCAAGATATCGTAGACAGTCTGAACACTGAAGCTTTCTTT.

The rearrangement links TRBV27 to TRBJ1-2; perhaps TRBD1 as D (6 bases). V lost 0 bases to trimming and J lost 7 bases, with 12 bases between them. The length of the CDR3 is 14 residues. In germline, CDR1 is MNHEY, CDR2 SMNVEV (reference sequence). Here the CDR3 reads CASSLSRGIVGYTF. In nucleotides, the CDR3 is TGTGCCAGCAGTTTATCGAGGGGGATTGTTGGCTACACCTTC.